This entry features one T cell receptor (beta chain) sequence. The source of the sample is a study of OX40 agonist ivuxolimab in advanced cancers. For the study at large: Allowance was made for prior anti-PD-1, anti-PD-L1 or anti-CTLA-4 therapy, and 40% had some.

The protocol was immunoSEQ multiplex PCR, while the TCRdb copy is restricted to in-frame clones and leaves out a portion. Of about 60,000 clones in the sample, about 89% were seen once. It was autoimmune disease history or systemic immunosuppression that excluded patients. Germline CDR1 and CDR2: SGHKS and YYEKEE (reference sequence). This CDR3 region has 17 residues. V lost 5 bases and J lost 3, with 21 bases in between. This receptor was obtained from an adult with an advanced solid tumor such as melanoma, head and neck, liver or kidney cancer. The sequencing used CD4+ or CD8+ T cells sorted from blood, collected in a trial of the OX40 agonist ivuxolimab. The chain couples TRBV5-5 to TRBJ2-1; unclear D gene. Written as DNA, the CDR3 is TGTGCCAGCAGTCCCCGAGGTTGGAAGAACATCTACAATGAGCAGTTCTTC. Residues: CASSPRGWKNIYNEQFF.